This T cell receptor (beta chain) was found in a study of shared clonotypes between healthy human individuals. Whole-study context: CD4 naive and CD4 memory each took three plates per donor, while CD8 naive took two and CD8 memory one.

General study findings and limits: Clonotypes which were not shared had lower generation probabilities than clonotypes that all four donors shared.

CD45RO-negative, CCR7-positively selected cells formed the naive CD8 fraction, excluding terminally differentiated effector memory CD45RA+ cells. Measured with immunoSEQ multiplex PCR; TCRdb has only the in-frame clones, and not every one. The table includes about 2.1 million clones, roughly 95% detected once. V lost 0 bases to trimming and J lost 0 bases; unmatched junction nucleotides: 1. The CDR3 is made up of 17 amino acids. The germline V gene has CDR1 SGHVS and CDR2 FQNEAQ. Points on this clone: Antigen: not known.

Sequencing was carried out using naive CD8+ T cells from PBMCs. This sequence joins TRBV7-8 and TRBJ2-3, with 12 bases identical to TRBD2. This clonotype was sampled from a man between 18 and 35 years old in good health. Some clones in this sample may be carry-over from other donors' samples. CDR3 DNA sequence: TGTGCCAGCAGCTTAGCCCTAGCGGGAGGGAGCACAGATACGCAGTATTTT. Protein product: CASSLALAGGSTDTQYF.